This is a list of T cell receptor beta chains from one sample in a study of response to subunit inactivated influenza vaccine. TCRdb re-derived calls from the RT-PCR reads in MiXCR, one entry per CDR3 protein. Among over 800,000 distinct CDR3 sequences listed, 21% were seen once. This specimen consisted of PBMCs from blood, obtained roughly 5 days after vaccination. The source is a man over 45 who received an inactivated influenza vaccine. CDR3s include the opening cysteine and the closing phenylalanine or tryptophan. The D gene is left open where the match is weak. Not every row has a clone size; where given, it reads once, few, many or a size class.

size: few
J: TRBJ2-5
V: TRBV10-2
D: .
CDR3: CASSPVRGVQETQYF
DNA: TGCGCCAGCAGTCCCGTCCGGGGAGTCCAAGAGACCCAGTACTTC

size: .
J: TRBJ2-2
V: TRBV4-2
D: TRBD1
CDR3: CVSSQPGQYTGELFF
DNA: TGTGTCAGCAGCCAACCGGGACAGTACACCGGGGAGCTGTTTTTT

size: few
J: TRBJ2-5
V: TRBV6-2/TRBV6-3
D: TRBD1
CDR3: CASSYLTGQGRQETQYF
DNA: TGTGCCAGCAGTTACCTAACGGGACAGGGGCGCCAAGAGACCCAGTACTTC

size: many
J: TRBJ2-7
V: TRBV12-3/TRBV12-4
D: TRBD1
CDR3: CASRDRAGYEQYF
DNA: TGTGCCAGCAGGGACAGGGCAGGGTACGAGCAGTACTTC

size: many
J: TRBJ1-5
V: TRBV5-1
D: .
CDR3: CASTSGRRNQPQHF
DNA: TGCGCCAGCACCTCGGGAAGGAGGAATCAGCCCCAGCATTTT

size: .
J: TRBJ1-5
V: TRBV7-2
D: TRBD1
CDR3: CASSPLQGAGQPQHF
DNA: TGTGCCAGCAGTCCTCTACAGGGGGCTGGTCAGCCCCAGCATTTT

size: .
J: TRBJ2-7
V: TRBV7-9
D: TRBD1
CDR3: CASSPDRGSKTAYEQYF
DNA: TGTGCCAGCAGCCCCGACAGGGGGTCGAAAACCGCCTACGAGCAGTACTTC

size: few
J: TRBJ1-1
V: TRBV27
D: .
CDR3: CASSPRKGVNTEAFF
DNA: TGTGCCAGCAGCCCCCGGAAAGGCGTGAACACTGAAGCTTTCTTT

size: .
J: TRBJ2-1
V: TRBV11-1
D: .
CDR3: CASSFPTDNEQFF
DNA: TGTGCCAGCAGCTTCCCTACTGACAATGAGCAGTTCTTC

size: .
J: TRBJ1-5
V: TRBV24-1
D: .
CDR3: CATSDGSNQPQHF
DNA: TGTGCCACCAGTGACGGGAGCAATCAGCCCCAGCATTTT

size: .
J: TRBJ2-1
V: TRBV19
D: .
CDR3: CASSIGLASNEQFF
DNA: TGTGCCAGTAGTATAGGCCTAGCGTCGAATGAGCAGTTCTTC

size: .
J: TRBJ2-5
V: TRBV20-1
D: .
CDR3: CSASRPGTAETQYF
DNA: TGCAGTGCTAGTCGCCCCGGGACCGCGGAGACCCAGTACTTC

size: many
J: TRBJ2-3
V: TRBV5-5
D: .
CDR3: CASSASWPTDTQYF
DNA: TGTGCCAGCAGCGCGAGTTGGCCCACAGATACGCAGTATTTT

size: .
J: TRBJ2-3
V: TRBV7-2
D: TRBD2
CDR3: CASSLLAGVRADTQYF
DNA: TGTGCCAGCAGCTTACTAGCGGGAGTCAGGGCAGATACGCAGTATTTT

size: few
J: TRBJ1-5
V: TRBV7-2
D: .
CDR3: CASSLGGARSQPQHF
DNA: TGTGCCAGCAGCTTAGGGGGGGCTCGGAGTCAGCCCCAGCATTTT

size: .
J: TRBJ2-5
V: TRBV29-1
D: .
CDR3: CSLTLQETQYF
DNA: TGCAGCTTGACACTCCAAGAGACCCAGTACTTC

size: few
J: TRBJ2-5
V: TRBV7-2
D: TRBD2
CDR3: CASSPSRAGIGETQYF
DNA: TGTGCCAGCAGCCCCTCCCGAGCGGGGATCGGAGAGACCCAGTACTTC

size: few
J: TRBJ2-1
V: TRBV5-1
D: .
CDR3: CASSSGRGAGNEQFF
DNA: TGCGCCAGCAGCTCCGGCAGGGGCGCGGGGAATGAGCAGTTCTTC

size: .
J: TRBJ1-1
V: TRBV3-1
D: .
CDR3: CASGLPLGTEAFF
DNA: TGTGCCAGCGGCCTGCCCCTTGGGACTGAAGCTTTCTTT

size: few
J: TRBJ1-1
V: TRBV27
D: .
CDR3: CASSFLDRNTEAFF
DNA: TGTGCCAGCAGTTTCTTGGACAGGAACACTGAAGCTTTCTTT

size: .
J: TRBJ2-1
V: TRBV7-9
D: TRBD1
CDR3: CASRPTGGYNEQFF
DNA: TGTGCCAGCAGACCTACAGGGGGCTACAATGAGCAGTTCTTC

size: .
J: TRBJ1-5
V: TRBV30
D: .
CDR3: CAWSVLGPNFNQPQHF
DNA: TGTGCCTGGAGTGTACTAGGACCAAACTTCAATCAGCCCCAGCATTTT

size: few
J: TRBJ1-5
V: TRBV9
D: .
CDR3: CASSRSGTFNQPQHF
DNA: TGTGCCAGCAGCAGGTCCGGGACGTTCAATCAGCCCCAGCATTTT

size: many
J: TRBJ2-6
V: TRBV12-3/TRBV12-4
D: TRBD1
CDR3: CASTSGQPGANVLTF
DNA: TGTGCCAGCACTTCGGGACAGCCTGGGGCCAACGTCCTGACTTTC

size: .
J: TRBJ2-7
V: TRBV7-8
D: .
CDR3: CASGEGPYEQYF
DNA: TGTGCCAGTGGGGAAGGGCCCTACGAGCAGTACTTC

size: once
J: TRBJ2-7
V: TRBV20-1
D: .
CDR3: CSASLGPYEQYF
DNA: TGCAGTGCTAGTCTGGGCCCCTACGAGCAGTACTTC

size: .
J: TRBJ1-1
V: TRBV20-1
D: TRBD1
CDR3: CSARVAQGGNTEAFF
DNA: TGCAGTGCTAGGGTAGCACAGGGGGGAAACACTGAAGCTTTCTTT

size: few
J: TRBJ2-1
V: TRBV12-3/TRBV12-4
D: .
CDR3: CASSLGDSGSYNEQFF
DNA: TGTGCCAGCAGTTTAGGAGACAGCGGCTCCTACAATGAGCAGTTCTTC

size: many
J: TRBJ2-7
V: TRBV20-1
D: TRBD2
CDR3: CSAIPRSGGESDEQYF
DNA: TGCAGTGCCATCCCCCGGAGCGGGGGGGAGTCCGACGAGCAGTACTTC

size: few
J: TRBJ2-1
V: TRBV12-3/TRBV12-4
D: TRBD2
CDR3: CASNTERGRGYNEQFF
DNA: TGTGCCAGCAACACGGAGCGGGGGAGGGGATACAATGAGCAGTTCTTC

size: .
J: TRBJ2-1
V: TRBV20-1
D: TRBD1
CDR3: CSARRSWDRVYNEQFF
DNA: TGCAGTGCTAGGAGGAGCTGGGACAGGGTTTACAATGAGCAGTTCTTC

size: .
J: TRBJ2-1
V: TRBV10-3
D: TRBD2
CDR3: CAISDQRGRNEQFF
DNA: TGTGCCATCAGCGATCAGCGGGGGAGGAATGAGCAGTTCTTC

size: few
J: TRBJ2-3
V: TRBV20-1
D: .
CDR3: CSAMAADTQYF
DNA: TGCAGTGCCATGGCGGCAGATACGCAGTATTTT

size: .
J: TRBJ1-4
V: TRBV20-1
D: .
CDR3: CSAYASDVRKLFF
DNA: TGCAGTGCTTACGCGTCTGACGTCCGAAAACTGTTTTTT

size: few
J: TRBJ2-1
V: TRBV7-9
D: .
CDR3: CASSNRDPALGGEQFF
DNA: TGTGCCAGCAGCAACCGGGACCCCGCGCTTGGTGGTGAGCAGTTCTTC

size: .
J: TRBJ2-3
V: TRBV18
D: TRBD1
CDR3: CASSPRDREADTQYF
DNA: TGTGCCAGCTCACCCCGGGACAGGGAGGCAGATACGCAGTATTTT

size: few
J: TRBJ2-1
V: TRBV20-1
D: TRBD1
CDR3: CSARQGAVYNEQFF
DNA: TGCAGTGCTAGACAGGGGGCCGTATACAATGAGCAGTTCTTC

size: few
J: TRBJ2-7
V: TRBV12-3/TRBV12-4
D: TRBD2
CDR3: CASSLGTSGSYSYEQYF
DNA: TGTGCCAGCAGTTTGGGGACTAGCGGGTCGTACTCCTACGAGCAGTACTTC

size: few
J: TRBJ1-2
V: TRBV29-1
D: TRBD1
CDR3: CSVGDRGWGGYTF
DNA: TGCAGCGTTGGAGACAGGGGATGGGGAGGCTACACCTTC

size: .
J: TRBJ1-6
V: TRBV4-1
D: .
CDR3: CASSQEPGPKSSPLHF
DNA: TGCGCCAGCAGCCAAGAACCGGGACCCAAATCGTCACCCCTCCACTTT

size: .
J: TRBJ2-7
V: TRBV14
D: .
CDR3: CASSRGSGLFYEQYF
DNA: TGTGCCAGCAGCCGCGGGTCGGGACTCTTCTACGAGCAGTACTTC

size: .
J: TRBJ2-2
V: TRBV5-1
D: .
CDR3: CASSLQRVNTGELFF
DNA: TGCGCCAGCAGCTTGCAGAGGGTAAACACCGGGGAGCTGTTTTTT